A single sample is the source of the 23 T cell receptor beta chains below, sequenced in a study of cytomegalovirus exposure and HLA in healthy donors. With 60 Vbeta and 13 Jbeta primers, the PCR was carried out. Profiling relied on immunoSEQ multiplex PCR, and the TCRdb table lists in-frame clones only, not all of them. Here the sample spans roughly 88,000 clones, 69% being singletons. Sequenced material: PBMCs. Source of these receptors: a middle-aged man in good health and CMV-seronegative.

The chain employs TRBV4-2 and TRBJ1-6, with 10 bases lining up with TRBD1. Germline-derived CDR1 and CDR2 are LGHNA and YNFKEQ. This CDR3 region has 16 residues. V lost 2 bases, J lost 7 bases, and 5 bases stayed unmatched. CDR3 region: CASSQPDRGQNSPLHF. The CDR3 bases are TGTGCCAGCAGCCAACCCGACAGGGGGCAAAATTCACCCCTCCACTTT.

The chain carries TRBV6-1 and TRBJ2-1; maybe TRBD2 (5 bases). Per the germline V gene, CDR1 is MNHNS and CDR2 is SASEGT. The CDR3 has 13 amino acids. The V end lost 4 bases, the J end lost 4 bases, and 8 bases lay between the germline ends. The CDR3 DNA follows: TGTGCCAGCAGTGTGCGGAGGTACAATGAGCAGTTCTTC. Its protein product is CASSVRRYNEQFF.

The J gene is TRBJ1-3, the V gene TRBV7-2; D unresolved. CDR1 is SGHTA and CDR2 is FQGNSA in the germline V gene. The CDR3 has 12 residues. Trimming cost V 10 bases and J 4 bases, with 11 bases left between them. CDR3 residues: CATLEWGNTIYF. The CDR3 DNA reads TGTGCCACCCTGGAGTGGGGAAACACCATATATTTT.

The chain links TRBV19 to TRBJ2-3; possible D gene TRBD2, 6 bases. The CDR3 covers 15 residues. V lost 6 bases and J lost 4, with 17 bases in between. CDR1 is LNHDA and CDR2 is SQIVND in the germline V gene (reference sequence). CDR3 residues: CASSGGRGASDTQYF. In DNA, the CDR3 is TGTGCCAGTAGCGGGGGTCGAGGGGCCTCAGATACGCAGTATTTT. The full variable domain, in which reference TRBV19 and TRBJ2-3 provide the parts outside the CDR3, is DGGITQSPKYLFRKEGQNVTLSCEQNLNHDAMYWYRQDPGQGLRLIYYSQIVNDFQKGDIAEGYSVSREKKESFPLTVTSAQKNPTAFYLCASSGGRGASDTQYFGPGTRLTVL.

A few counts support this clone. The J gene is TRBJ2-3, the V gene TRBV6-5, with D maybe TRBD2 (5 bases). Germline CDR1 is MNHEY and CDR2 is SVGAGI. The CDR3 loop spans 14 amino acids. V gave up 6 bases and J gave up 1 base, with 11 bases separating them. CDR3 bases: TGTGCCAGCAGGTTAGCGACTCGCACAGATACGCAGTATTTT. Its protein is CASRLATRTDTQYF.

The V and J genes are TRBV30 and TRBJ2-1; 7 nucleotides line up with TRBD2. Germline CDR1 reads GTSNPN; CDR2 reads SVGIG (reference sequence). The CDR3 runs 14 residues. With 1 base clipped from V and 3 bases from J, the junction kept 3 bases outside the gene matches. The CDR3 coding sequence is TGTGCCTGGAGTGGCGGGAGTCTCTACAATGAGCAGTTCTTC. This translates into CAWSGGSLYNEQFF.

The V and J genes are TRBV29-1 and TRBJ2-7, with 8 positions matching TRBD1. The germline V gene encodes CDR1 SQVTM and CDR2 ANQGSEA. This CDR3 has 13 amino acids. The CDR3 DNA sequence: TGCAGGGTTGAGGACAGGGATACCTACGAGCAGTACGTC. Protein product: CRVEDRDTYEQYV.

V is TRBV21-1 and J is TRBJ1-3. TRBV21-1 is a listed pseudogene. CDR3 length equals 14 residues. This chain's CDR3 is CASTHLLSGNTIYF. CDR3 DNA sequence: TGTGCCAGCACCCATCTACTGTCTGGAAACACCATATATTTT.

In the case of this clone: The junction departs from the called germline gene at one end, perhaps through a read error. J is TRBJ1-2 and V is TRBV23-1, with a possible D match to TRBD1 (6 bases). TRBV23-1 is identified as an open reading frame with a role that is uncertain. The CDR3 has 16 residues. CDR3 in DNA: TGCGCCAGCAAGTGCCGGCTAGGGACAAAGAACTATGGCCACACCTTC. This translates into CASKCRLGTKNYGHTF.

CDR3 sequence (DNA): TGTGCCAGCAGCGAGGGACTAGCGGGGGGCGTTCTCGAGACCCAGTACTTC. Translation gives CASSEGLAGGVLETQYF. This chain connects TRBV7-3 to TRBJ2-5; 15 bases map to TRBD2. There are 17 residues in the CDR3. Per germline, CDR1 SGHTA and CDR2 FQGTGA. V lost 5 bases to trimming and J lost 5 bases; unmatched junction nucleotides: 9.

CDR3: CASSPTGARPYNEQFF. CDR3 coding DNA: TGTGCCAGCAGTCCGACAGGGGCACGCCCCTACAATGAGCAGTTCTTC. This chain uses TRBV7-3 with TRBJ2-1, with 8 bases matching TRBD1. The CDR3 runs 16 residues. With 6 bases clipped from V and 2 bases from J, the junction kept 9 bases outside the gene matches. Per germline, CDR1 SGHTA and CDR2 FQGTGA.

The chain is built from TRBV19 and TRBJ1-1; 7 positions match TRBD1. J lost 4 bases, V lost 3 bases, and 11 bases had no gene match. The germline CDR1 and CDR2 sequences are LNHDA and SQIVND (reference sequence). The CDR3 contains 16 residues. Here the CDR3 DNA reads TGTGCCAGTAGTATGAGTTTAGGGGGCGCGGGCACTGAAGCTTTCTTT. Translated: CASSMSLGGAGTEAFF.

This clone has a handful of counts. The genes are TRBV10-2 and TRBJ2-7, with a weak D call TRBD1 (6 bases). CDR1 and CDR2 from the germline V gene are WSHSY and SAAADI. Trimming took 5 bases from V and 5 from J, leaving 13 bases between them. This CDR3 has 13 amino acids. CDR3 nucleotide sequence: TGCGCCAGCAGTTCCGTCAGGGGCGACGAGCAGTACGTC. Translation gives CASSSVRGDEQYV.

The chain employs TRBV6-5 and TRBJ2-1; D uncertain. The CDR3 consists of 13 residues. Germline V gives CDR1 MNHEY, CDR2 SVGAGI. Trimming removed 6 bases at V and 5 bases at J, with 11 bases between. CDR3 nucleotide sequence: TGTGCCAGCAGGTACGACAAAAACAATGAGCAGTTCTTC. Translation gives CASRYDKNNEQFF.

The chain combines TRBV9 with TRBJ2-1; tentatively, D is TRBD2 (5 bases). The germline V gene has CDR1 SGDLS and CDR2 YYNGEE. The length of the CDR3 is 14 residues. Trimming left V 0 bases short and J 7 bases short, with 11 bases between. The CDR3 sequence is CASSVVASRNEQFF. DNA of the CDR3: TGTGCCAGCAGCGTAGTTGCTAGCAGGAATGAGCAGTTCTTC.

This clone was found once. The rearrangement links TRBV2 to TRBJ2-1, with TRBD2 identical over 10 bases. Germline trimming cut 7 bases from V and 7 bases from J; bases unmatched to any gene: 10. There are 15 residues in the CDR3. Germline-derived CDR1 and CDR2 are SNHLY and FYNNEI. CDR3 DNA sequence: TGTGCCAGCAACGCAAGACTAGCGGGTTATAATGAGCAGTTCTTC. As protein: CASNARLAGYNEQFF.

This clone appeared a single time. This chain connects TRBV7-2 to TRBJ2-1; 10 positions match TRBD2. The CDR3 contains 15 residues. V gave up 5 bases and J gave up 8 bases; unmatched junction bases: 9. Germline CDR1 is SGHTA and CDR2 is FQGNSA. CDR3 protein: CASSPWVAGGHEQFF. The DNA of the CDR3 is TGTGCCAGCAGCCCCTGGGTAGCGGGAGGCCATGAGCAGTTCTTC.

The V and J genes are TRBV5-1 and TRBJ2-5, with 12 bases fitting TRBD2. J was trimmed by 6 bases and V by 1 base; bases with no gene match: 10. The CDR3 spans 17 residues. From germline, CDR1 is SGHRS and CDR2 YFSETQ. CDR3: CASSLRAGTSGSQTQYF. As DNA, the CDR3 is TGCGCCAGCAGCTTGCGGGCCGGGACTAGCGGGTCCCAGACCCAGTACTTC.

This clone occurred a few times. V is TRBV19 and J is TRBJ1-1; TRBD1 agrees at 7 bases. CDR1 and CDR2 (germline): LNHDA, SQIVND (reference sequence). This CDR3 is built from 15 residues. V was clipped by 4 bases and J by 5 bases; unmatched bases: 10. In nucleotides, the CDR3 is TGTGCCAGTAGTACTCTCGGGAGGGGGCCTACTGAAGCTTTCTTT. It yields the protein CASSTLGRGPTEAFF. Supplemented by reference TRBV19 and TRBJ1-1, the full variable domain reads DGGITQSPKYLFRKEGQNVTLSCEQNLNHDAMYWYRQDPGQGLRLIYYSQIVNDFQKGDIAEGYSVSREKKESFPLTVTSAQKNPTAFYLCASSTLGRGPTEAFFGQGTRLTVV.

This chain joins TRBV4-3 and TRBJ2-7; 7 nucleotides align to TRBD1. Germline CDR1 and CDR2: LGHNA and YSLEER. The CDR3 has 14 amino acids. V dropped 0 bases and J dropped 3; count of bases not matched to a gene: 2. CDR3 region: CASSQEQGSYEQYF. CDR3 nucleotides: TGCGCCAGCAGCCAAGAACAGGGGAGCTACGAGCAGTACTTC.

This chain links TRBV4-3 with TRBJ2-7, with D tentatively TRBD2 (5 bases). Germline V gene data show CDR1 as LGHNA and CDR2 as YSLEER. The CDR3 is 15 residues long. Trimming cost V 0 bases and J 0 bases, with 9 bases left between them. For the CDR3, the DNA is TGCGCCAGCAGCCAAGATTCGAGGGACTCCTACGAGCAGTACTTC. Its translation: CASSQDSRDSYEQYF.

This chain joins TRBV5-4 and TRBJ2-3; the D gene is possibly TRBD1 (5 bases). V gave up 2 bases and J gave up 0 bases, with 10 bases separating them. This CDR3 comprises 15 residues. Germline values: CDR1 SGHNT, CDR2 YYREEE (reference sequence). CDR3: CASSFRTPSTDTQYF. In DNA, the CDR3 is TGTGCCAGCAGCTTCCGGACACCTAGCACAGATACGCAGTATTTT.

V gene TRBV5-1 combines with J gene TRBJ1-6; TRBD1 aligns across 8 bases. The germline gives CDR1 SGHRS, CDR2 YFSETQ. This CDR3 comprises 13 residues. V dropped 5 bases and J dropped 8; count of bases not matched to a gene: 3. The CDR3 protein is CASRDREDSPLHF. As DNA, the CDR3 is TGCGCCAGCAGGGACAGGGAAGATTCACCCCTCCACTTT.